The present T cell receptor beta chain was sequenced within a study of blood T cell repertoires in COVID-19. Study information: Specimens from acute and convalescent COVID-19 originated in the United States, Italy and Spain. The cDNA or gDNA used as material had been derived from T cells, B-cell-depleted T cells, or PBMCs.

This clone is a singleton in its sample. The V gene end was trimmed by 6 bases and the J gene end by 5 bases; junction bases not matched to a gene: 4. The CDR3 runs 14 residues. Germline V CDR1 and CDR2: WNHNN, SYGVQD (reference sequence). Original data processing: Nucleated cell counts were estimated from reference gene primer amplification. Measured with immunoSEQ multiplex PCR; TCRdb has only the in-frame clones, and not every one. That table furnishes V, J and clone size, whereas the DNA furnished D and trimming. Of about 190,000 clones in the sample, around 90% were seen once. Sequences were obtained from peripheral blood. The rearrangement joins TRBV10-1 to TRBJ2-2, with 9 bases aligning to TRBD1. The sequence was obtained from a man aged 60-69 years with active or convalescent COVID-19. This chain's CDR3 is CASRPGQGTGELFF. In nucleotides, the CDR3 is TGCGCCAGCAGACCGGGACAGGGAACCGGGGAGCTGTTTTTT.